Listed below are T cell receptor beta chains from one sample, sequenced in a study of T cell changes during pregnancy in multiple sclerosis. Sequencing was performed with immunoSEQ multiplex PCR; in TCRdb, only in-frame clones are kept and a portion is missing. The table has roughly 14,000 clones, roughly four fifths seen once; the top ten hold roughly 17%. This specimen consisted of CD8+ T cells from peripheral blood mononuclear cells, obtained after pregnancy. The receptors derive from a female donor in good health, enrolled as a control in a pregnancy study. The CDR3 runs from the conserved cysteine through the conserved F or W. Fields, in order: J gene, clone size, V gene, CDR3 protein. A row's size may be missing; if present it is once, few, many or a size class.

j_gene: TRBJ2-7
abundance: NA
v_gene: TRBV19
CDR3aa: CASSIGSASYEQYF

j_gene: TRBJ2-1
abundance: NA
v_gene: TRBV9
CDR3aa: CASSQGSYNEQFF

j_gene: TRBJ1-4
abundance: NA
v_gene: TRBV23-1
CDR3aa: CASSPGQGADLREKLFF

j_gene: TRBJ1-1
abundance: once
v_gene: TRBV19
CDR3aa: CASSIPSQRHWTEAFF

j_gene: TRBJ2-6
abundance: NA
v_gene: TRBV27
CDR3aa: CASSSVSGANVLTF

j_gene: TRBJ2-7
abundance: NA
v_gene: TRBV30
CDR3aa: CAWSVRVGSYEQYF

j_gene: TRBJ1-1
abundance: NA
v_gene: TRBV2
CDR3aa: CASSERQYTEAFF

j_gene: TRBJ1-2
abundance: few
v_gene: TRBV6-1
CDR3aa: CASSNGEDRGSGYTF

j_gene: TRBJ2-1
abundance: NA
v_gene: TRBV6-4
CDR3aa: CASSDAQGPSAPIEQFF

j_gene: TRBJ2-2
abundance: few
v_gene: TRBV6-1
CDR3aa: CASSEWLEGNTGELFF

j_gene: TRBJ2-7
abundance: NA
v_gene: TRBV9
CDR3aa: CASSVAGTSGPYEQYF

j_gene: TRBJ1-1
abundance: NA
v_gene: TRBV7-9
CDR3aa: CASSLDGQGANTEAFF

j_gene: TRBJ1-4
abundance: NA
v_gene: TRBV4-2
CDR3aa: CASSAGQGMFF

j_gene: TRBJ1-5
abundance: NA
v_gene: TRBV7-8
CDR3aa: CASSLAGASQPQHF

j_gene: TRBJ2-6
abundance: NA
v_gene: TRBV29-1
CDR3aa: CSARADSGANVLTF

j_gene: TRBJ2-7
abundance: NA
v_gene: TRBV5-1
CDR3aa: CASSFGQGVTYEQYF

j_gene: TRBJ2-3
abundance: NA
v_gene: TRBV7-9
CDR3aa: CASSSKGGMTDTQYF

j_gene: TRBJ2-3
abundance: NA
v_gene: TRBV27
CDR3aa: CASSRLATQYF

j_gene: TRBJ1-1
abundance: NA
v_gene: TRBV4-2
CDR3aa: CASSHDRTEDTEAFF

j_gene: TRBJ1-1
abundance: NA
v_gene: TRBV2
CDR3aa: CASSDDGTGGGNTEAFF

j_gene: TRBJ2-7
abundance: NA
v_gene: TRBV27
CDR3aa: CASRRQGDEQYF

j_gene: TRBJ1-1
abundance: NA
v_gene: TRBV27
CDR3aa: CASSFGRGTEAFF